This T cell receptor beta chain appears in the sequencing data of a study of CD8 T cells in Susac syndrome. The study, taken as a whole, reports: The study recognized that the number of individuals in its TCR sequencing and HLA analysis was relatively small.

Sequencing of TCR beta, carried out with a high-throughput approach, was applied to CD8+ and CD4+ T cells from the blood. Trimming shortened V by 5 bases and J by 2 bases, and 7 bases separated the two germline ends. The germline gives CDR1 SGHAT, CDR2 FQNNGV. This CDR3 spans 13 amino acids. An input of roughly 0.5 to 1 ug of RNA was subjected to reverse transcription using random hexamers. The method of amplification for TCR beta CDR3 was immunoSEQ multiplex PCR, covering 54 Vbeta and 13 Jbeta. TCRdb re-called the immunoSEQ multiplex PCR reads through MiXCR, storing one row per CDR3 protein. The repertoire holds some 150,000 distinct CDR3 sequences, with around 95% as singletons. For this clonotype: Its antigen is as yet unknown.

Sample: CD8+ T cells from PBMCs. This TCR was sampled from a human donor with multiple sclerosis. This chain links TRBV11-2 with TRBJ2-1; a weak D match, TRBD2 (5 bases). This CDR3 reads CASSNGAYNEQFF. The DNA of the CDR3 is TGTGCCAGCAGCAACGGGGCCTACAATGAGCAGTTCTTC. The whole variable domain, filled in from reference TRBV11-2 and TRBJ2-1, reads EAGVAQSPRYKIIEKRQSVAFWCNPISGHATLYWYQQILGQGPKLLIQFQNNGVVDDSQLPKDRFSAERLKGVDSTLKIQPAKLEDSAVYLCASSNGAYNEQFFGPGTRLTVL.